Detailed here is one TCR beta chain. The antigen this receptor binds is unknown. Per-base quality was not reported, and no clone a single base away is much larger than it. Genomic DNA was extracted from sorted cells for sequencing of the TCRbeta CDR3 region. The immunoSEQ Assay was used for sequencing of TCRbeta CDR3 regions. TCRdb took over this immuneACCESS table, retaining in-frame rearrangements with V and J assigned. Such tables are incomplete; in checked studies, under half of the missing clones stem from an unresolved V gene, and the remainder is unexplained. A total of tens of thousands of clones appear in this sample, over 90% of them only once. The ten largest clonotypes hold 15% to 18% of the sample. The trial excluded patients who had a history of autoimmune disease or were on systemic immunosuppression. In every dose cohort, peripheral blood was drawn for TCR sequencing at baseline, cycle 4 day 1, and cycle 7 day 1. Samples were obtained from an open-label, multicenter, first-in-human phase I dose-escalation trial of ivuxolimab. The trial enrolled adults with locally advanced or metastatic head and neck squamous cell, hepatocellular, melanoma or renal cell carcinoma. Before TCR sequencing, CD4+ T cells and CD8+ T cells from peripheral blood were sorted into separate populations.

The CDR3 spans 18 residues, from the cysteine through the phenylalanine. Only CDR3 DNA remains: 54 bases, in frame from the first base. Via the germline V gene (reference sequence), CDR1 is SGHNT and CDR2 YYREEE. Cut back by 4 bases and 0 bases, the V and J ends lie 20 bases apart. This sample stems from a study of OX40 agonist ivuxolimab in advanced cancers. Turning to the overall study: The costimulatory receptor OX40 (CD134) was targeted by ivuxolimab, a fully human IgG2 agonistic monoclonal antibody. Intravenous ivuxolimab was administered to patients every 2 weeks at six dose levels: 0.01, 0.1, 0.3, 1.5, 3 and 10 mg/kg. Patients were allowed to have had prior anti-PD-1, anti-PD-L1 or anti-CTLA-4 therapy, and 40% of the dose-escalation patients had previously received checkpoint inhibitors. A male proportion of around 81% and a mean age of 60 years, ranging from 23 to 79, were recorded for the dose-escalation cohort. The point of sequencing TCRbeta in the periphery was to test whether ivuxolimab changed TCR sequence diversity and drove clonal T-cell expansion. The paper describes the monotherapy dose-escalation part (N = 52 patients) of the phase I trial of ivuxolimab. Partial responses were achieved by three dose-escalation patients, of whom one had hepatocellular carcinoma and two had cutaneous melanoma. Of the 50 to 55 patients in dose escalation, about 20 had hepatocellular carcinoma, some 15 had melanoma, 9 had renal cell carcinoma and 9 had head and neck cancer.

What the work shows at the level of the full study, not this receptor alone: Clonal expansion of both CD4+ and CD8+ blood T cells was observed from baseline to week 6 at doses 0.1 to 3.0 mg/kg. In the 0.1-3.0 mg/kg groups, partial responders were among the patients with the lowest normalized peripheral clonal expansion, particularly in CD8+ T cells. Antigen specificity was not determined for the clonally expanded peripheral T cells. Low levels of normalized T-cell clonal expansion were also shown by some nonresponding patients. After ivuxolimab, more expanded clones were found on average in CD8+ T cells than in CD4+ T cells.

This TCR came from an adult with an advanced solid tumor such as melanoma, head and neck, liver or kidney cancer. The chain is encoded by TRBV5-4 joined to TRBJ1-3; matching of 5 bases hints at TRBD1 as the D gene. The sequencing here drew on CD4+ or CD8+ T cells sorted from blood, taken in a trial of the OX40 agonist ivuxolimab. The DNA sequence follows: TGTGCCAGCAGCCGTGGAGGGGTAACCTCCCGCTCTGGAAACACCATATATTTT. This translates into CASSRGGVTSRSGNTIYF.